This is a list of T cell receptor beta chains from one sample in a study of T-cell memory formation after mild COVID-19. MiXCR, applied by TCRdb to the 5' RACE reads, yields one record per CDR3 protein. The sample holds roughly 200,000 distinct CDR3 sequences; around 19% are singletons and the top ten take about 2.4%. The sequenced sample consisted of PBMCs or a T cell subset sorted from them (not recorded which). These receptors came from an adult woman who had mild COVID-19 (a few samples of this study predate the infection). Cell type and time point are not known. CDR3s include the opening cysteine and the closing phenylalanine or tryptophan.

>TRBJ2-1|TRBV7-9
CASSLVVNREGVDEQFF
>TRBJ1-1|TRBV19
CASTLTTGHVEAFF
>TRBJ1-5|TRBV6-2/TRBV6-3
CASSNGLNSNQPQHF
>TRBJ1-6|TRBV7-9
CASSLSSGWSYNSPLHF
>TRBJ1-1|TRBV5-1
CASSSPLGRDMNTEAFF
>TRBJ2-3|TRBV28
CASRGNTDTQYF
>TRBJ2-7|TRBV29-1
CSVAVRLAGALEQYF
>TRBJ1-2|TRBV20-1
CSARADIDYGYTF
>TRBJ2-3|TRBV7-2
CASSSGGTQYF
>TRBJ1-5|TRBV4-1
CASSQAGKGQPQHF
>TRBJ2-3|TRBV5-5
CASSLAGTANTDTQYF
>TRBJ1-5|TRBV6-2/TRBV6-3
CASSYAYGTALEGPQHF
>TRBJ2-2|TRBV7-7
CASSRAREGEVDTGELFF
>TRBJ2-7|TRBV19
CASSIGTVFSYEQYF
>TRBJ2-1|TRBV20-1
CSAREPGLAGGVYNEQFF
>TRBJ1-1|TRBV7-3
CASSSTLLGQANTEAFF
>TRBJ2-7|TRBV12-3/TRBV12-4
CASSLSRRLYEQYF
>TRBJ1-2|TRBV5-1
CASSLARGNYGYTF
>TRBJ2-5|TRBV7-2
CASSLPTGIQETQYF